Here is one TCR beta chain with its context. This entry belongs to a study of OX40 agonist ivuxolimab in advanced cancers. The table came from immunoSEQ multiplex PCR; TCRdb's copy has only in-frame clones and leaves some out. The profile shows tens of thousands of clones, about nine tenths of them singletons. Trimming pared 6 bases from V and 7 bases from J, leaving 13 bases between. The CDR3 is made up of 13 amino acids. Germline CDR1 reads LNHDA; CDR2 reads SQIVND (reference sequence). The specimen comprised CD4+ or CD8+ T cells sorted from blood, sampled in a trial of the OX40 agonist ivuxolimab. This sequence originates from an adult with an advanced solid tumor such as melanoma, head and neck, liver or kidney cancer. This chain links TRBV19 with TRBJ1-3; unclear D gene. Written as DNA, the CDR3 is TGTGCCAGTAGGCTCGGATCCGGGAACACCATATATTTT. This codes for CASRLGSGNTIYF.